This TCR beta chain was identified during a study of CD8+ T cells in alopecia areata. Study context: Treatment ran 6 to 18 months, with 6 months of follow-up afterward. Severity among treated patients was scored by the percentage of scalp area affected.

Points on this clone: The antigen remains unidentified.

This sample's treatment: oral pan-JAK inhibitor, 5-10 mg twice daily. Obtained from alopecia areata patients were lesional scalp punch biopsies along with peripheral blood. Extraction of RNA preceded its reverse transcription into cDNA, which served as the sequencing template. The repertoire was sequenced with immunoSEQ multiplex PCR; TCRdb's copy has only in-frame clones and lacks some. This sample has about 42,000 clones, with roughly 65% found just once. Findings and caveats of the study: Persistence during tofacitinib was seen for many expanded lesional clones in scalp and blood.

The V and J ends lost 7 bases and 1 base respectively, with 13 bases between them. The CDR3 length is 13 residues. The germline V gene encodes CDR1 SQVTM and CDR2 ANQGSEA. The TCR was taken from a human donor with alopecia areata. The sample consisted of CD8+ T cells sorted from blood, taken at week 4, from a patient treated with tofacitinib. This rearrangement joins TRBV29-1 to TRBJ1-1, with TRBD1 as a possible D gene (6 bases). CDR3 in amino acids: CSGLQGPNTEAFF. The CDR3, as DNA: TGCAGCGGCTTACAGGGCCCGAACACTGAAGCTTTCTTT.